This TCR beta chain was captured in a study of response to subunit inactivated influenza vaccine. This clonotype has more than one count but fewer than ten. TCRdb itself ran the RT-PCR reads through MiXCR, one entry per CDR3 protein. This sample has 500,000 to 550,000 distinct CDR3 sequences; approximately 7.1% occur once, and the top ten carry approximately 13%. V was clipped by 6 bases and J by 1 base, with 15 bases between them. The CDR3 is 14 residues long. CDR1 is SQVTM, CDR2 ANQGSEA, per germline. The material sequenced was PBMCs from blood, taken about 24 months after vaccination. The rearrangement links TRBV29-1 to TRBJ1-1, with no clear D. This TCR was recovered from a man aged 50 to 75 who received an inactivated influenza vaccine. CDR3 loop: CSVADVNRNTEAFF. The CDR3 DNA follows: TGCAGCGTGGCCGACGTTAATAGGAACACTGAAGCTTTCTTT.